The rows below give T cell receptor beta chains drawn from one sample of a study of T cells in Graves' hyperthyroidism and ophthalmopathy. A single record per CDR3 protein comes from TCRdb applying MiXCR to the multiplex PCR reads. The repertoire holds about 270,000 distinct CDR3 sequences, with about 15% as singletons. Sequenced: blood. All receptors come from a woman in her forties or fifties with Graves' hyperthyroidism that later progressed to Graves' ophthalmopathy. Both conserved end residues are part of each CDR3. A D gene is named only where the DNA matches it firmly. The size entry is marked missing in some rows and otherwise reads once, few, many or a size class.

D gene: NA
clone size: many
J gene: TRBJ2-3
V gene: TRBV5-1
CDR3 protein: CASSSFSRGGDTQYF
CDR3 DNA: TGCGCCAGCAGCTCGTTCTCTAGGGGAGGAGATACGCAGTATTTT

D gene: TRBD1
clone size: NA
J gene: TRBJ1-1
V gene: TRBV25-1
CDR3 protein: CAWGTGPNTEAFF
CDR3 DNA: TGTGCCTGGGGGACAGGGCCGAACACTGAAGCTTTCTTT

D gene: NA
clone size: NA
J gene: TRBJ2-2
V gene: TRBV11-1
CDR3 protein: CASSLAFRGGTGELFF
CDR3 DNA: TGTGCCAGCAGCTTAGCATTTCGTGGGGGCACCGGGGAGCTGTTTTTT

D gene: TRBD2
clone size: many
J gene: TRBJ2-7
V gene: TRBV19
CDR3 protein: CASSIPGRTEQYF
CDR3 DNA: TGTGCCAGTAGTATTCCCGGGAGGACCGAGCAGTACTTC

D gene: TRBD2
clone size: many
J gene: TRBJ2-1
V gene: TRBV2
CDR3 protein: CANKGTSGTRSSYNEQFF
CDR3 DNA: TGTGCCAACAAGGGGACTAGCGGGACCCGGAGCTCCTACAATGAGCAGTTCTTC

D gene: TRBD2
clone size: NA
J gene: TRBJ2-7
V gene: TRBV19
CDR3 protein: CASSIGGSSYEQYF
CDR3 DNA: TGTGCCAGTAGTATTGGCGGGAGCTCCTACGAGCAGTACTTC

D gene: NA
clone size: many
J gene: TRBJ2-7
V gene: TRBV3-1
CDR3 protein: CASSQTEGTYEQYF
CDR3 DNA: TGTGCCAGCAGCCAAACGGAGGGAACCTACGAGCAGTACTTC

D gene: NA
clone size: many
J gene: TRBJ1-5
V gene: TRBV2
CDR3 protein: CASSVHGIRNQPQHF
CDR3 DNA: TGTGCCAGCAGTGTACACGGAATAAGGAATCAGCCCCAGCATTTT

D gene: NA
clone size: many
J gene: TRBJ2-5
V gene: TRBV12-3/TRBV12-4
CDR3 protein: CASRPSAQETQYF
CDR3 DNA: TGTGCCAGCAGGCCTAGCGCACAAGAGACCCAGTACTTC

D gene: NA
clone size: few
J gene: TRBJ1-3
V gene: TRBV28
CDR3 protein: CASAPEAGNTIYF
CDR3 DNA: TGTGCCAGCGCCCCGGAGGCTGGAAACACCATATATTTT

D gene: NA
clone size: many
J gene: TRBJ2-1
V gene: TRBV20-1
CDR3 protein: CSARPASAGDEQFF
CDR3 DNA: TGCAGTGCTAGGCCAGCAAGCGCCGGGGATGAGCAGTTCTTC